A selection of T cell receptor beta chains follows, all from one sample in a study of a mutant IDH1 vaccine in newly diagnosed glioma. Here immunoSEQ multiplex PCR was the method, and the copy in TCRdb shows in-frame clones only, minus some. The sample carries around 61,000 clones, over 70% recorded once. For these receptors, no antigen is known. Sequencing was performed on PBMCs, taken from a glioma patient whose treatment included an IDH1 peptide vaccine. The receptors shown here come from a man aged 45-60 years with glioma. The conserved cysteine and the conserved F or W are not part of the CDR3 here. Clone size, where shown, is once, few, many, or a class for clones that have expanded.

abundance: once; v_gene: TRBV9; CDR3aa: ASSVEAGAGNTIY
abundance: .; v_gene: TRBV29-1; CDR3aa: SVEGGRGKNIQY
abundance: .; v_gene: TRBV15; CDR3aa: ATSRTTYQETQY
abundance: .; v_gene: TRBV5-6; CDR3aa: ASWTGLPNTGELF
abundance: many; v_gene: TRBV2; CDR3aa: ASRDRRERLNTEAF
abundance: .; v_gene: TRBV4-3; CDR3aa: ASSQDNTGYEQY
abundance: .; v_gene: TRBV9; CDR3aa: ASSVKLAGRDEQF
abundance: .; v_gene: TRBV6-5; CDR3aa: ASSQRAAYGYT
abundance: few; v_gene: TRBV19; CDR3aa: ASSRGRGNTEAF
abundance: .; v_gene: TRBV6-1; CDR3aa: ASSEGAGPDTQY
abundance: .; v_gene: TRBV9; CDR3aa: ASSVVDRTEAF
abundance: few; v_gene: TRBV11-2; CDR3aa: ASSLEGAGTEAF
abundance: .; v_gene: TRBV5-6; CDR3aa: ASSLGTGGGNIQY
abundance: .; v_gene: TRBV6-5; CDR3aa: ASSYSRAGELF
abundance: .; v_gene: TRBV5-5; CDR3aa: ASSSRGDSSYEQY
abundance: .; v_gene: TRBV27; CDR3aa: ASSFGRISGANVLT
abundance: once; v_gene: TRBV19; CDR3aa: ASSITGEANIQY
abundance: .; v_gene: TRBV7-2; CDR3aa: ASSFGTVSGNTIY
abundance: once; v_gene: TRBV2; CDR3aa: ARGDHASTEVEKLF
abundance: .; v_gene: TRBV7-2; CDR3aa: ASSFFQGGAEAF
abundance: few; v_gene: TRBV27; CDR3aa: ASSLFSMNTEAF
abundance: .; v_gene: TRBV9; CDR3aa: ASSVAGLDTPLH
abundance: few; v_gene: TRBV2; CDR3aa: ASMIETQY
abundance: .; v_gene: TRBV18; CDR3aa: ASSPASTDYGYT
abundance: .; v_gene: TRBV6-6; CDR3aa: ASSYPRAGYNEQF
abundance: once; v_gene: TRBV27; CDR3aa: ASSLSNRRFTGELF
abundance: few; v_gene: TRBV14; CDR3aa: ASSQRGRATNEKLF
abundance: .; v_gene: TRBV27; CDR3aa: ASSSLGQAGNTIY
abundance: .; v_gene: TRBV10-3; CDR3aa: AISGSGRTEQATNYGYT
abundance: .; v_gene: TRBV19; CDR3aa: ASSIYGDFNSPLH
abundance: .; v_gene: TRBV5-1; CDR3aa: ASSLPEGPYEQY
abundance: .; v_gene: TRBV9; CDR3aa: ASSTQGAGYGYT
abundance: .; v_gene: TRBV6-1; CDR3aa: ASTRTGGYEQY
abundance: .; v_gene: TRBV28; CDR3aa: ASSPTGERQPQH
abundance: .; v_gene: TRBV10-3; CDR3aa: AISAAGGSSGANVLT
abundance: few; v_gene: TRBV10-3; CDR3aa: AISGTPRDYGYT
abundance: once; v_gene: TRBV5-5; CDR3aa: ASSRWGQGASDEQY
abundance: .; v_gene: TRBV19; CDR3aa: ASRGQGMLQTQY
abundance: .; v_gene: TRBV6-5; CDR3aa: ASSYGGGYRDTQY
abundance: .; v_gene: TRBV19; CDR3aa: ASSIRQGLSYEQY
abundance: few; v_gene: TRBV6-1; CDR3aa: ASSEAGGQGYSNQPQH
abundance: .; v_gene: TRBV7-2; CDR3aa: ASRRQGSEAF
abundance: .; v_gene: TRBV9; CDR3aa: ASSVQGGLWDNQPQH
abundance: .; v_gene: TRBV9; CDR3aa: ASRRSGGADTQY
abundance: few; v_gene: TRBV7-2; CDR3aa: ASSLEQGEAYEQY
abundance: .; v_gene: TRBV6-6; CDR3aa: ASSYGPGAPHQPQH
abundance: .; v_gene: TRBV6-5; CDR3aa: ASRPQGGGSTIY
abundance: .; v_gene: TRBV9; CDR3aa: ASSFSLAGLDEQF